The 9 T cell receptor beta chains reported below all come from one sample, sequenced in a study of shared clonotypes between healthy human individuals. Sequencing used immunoSEQ multiplex PCR; TCRdb keeps in-frame clones, though not all of them. Among about 960,000 clones listed, over 60% were seen once. Sequencing was done on a sample of memory CD4+ T cells sorted from blood. The subset denotes: CD45RA-negative fraction. These receptors all come from a man between 18 and 29 years old in good health.

This clone has only a few counts. This chain connects TRBV7-9 to TRBJ1-3; tentatively, D is TRBD1 (6 bases). This CDR3 spans 15 amino acids. Germline CDR1 SEHNR, CDR2 FQNEAQ (reference sequence). With 2 bases removed from V and 2 bases from J, the gap between germline ends came to 10 bases. The CDR3 here is CASSLPTGTGNTIYF. DNA for the CDR3: TGTGCCAGCAGCTTACCCACAGGGACTGGAAACACCATATATTTT.

The rearrangement joins TRBV4-3 to TRBJ2-1; D is unclear. Germline V gene lookup returns CDR1 LGHNA and CDR2 YSLEER. V was cut by 0 bases and J by 7 bases, with 10 bases left in between. CDR3 size: 14 residues. The CDR3 coding sequence is TGCGCCAGCAGCCAAGAACCTAGATTAAATGAGCAGTTCTTC. Protein: CASSQEPRLNEQFF.

The rearrangement links TRBV28 to TRBJ2-7, with D possibly being TRBD2 (6 bases). The CDR3 contains 12 residues. Germline assignment: CDR1 MDHEN and CDR2 SYDVKM. V lost 6 bases to trimming and J lost 4 bases, with 10 bases between them. The CDR3 loop is CASRRGGYEQYF. CDR3 bases: TGTGCCAGCAGGCGGGGAGGTTACGAGCAGTACTTC.

A few counts support this clone. This sequence joins TRBV6-5 and TRBJ2-1; D is possibly TRBD2 (6 bases). The CDR3 covers 11 residues. V was pared by 2 bases and J by 14 bases, with 10 bases between. Looked up from germline, CDR1 is MNHEY and CDR2 is SVGAGI. CDR3 sequence reads: CASSYLGRKFF. In DNA, the CDR3 is TGTGCCAGCAGTTACCTAGGGAGGAAGTTCTTC.

The rearrangement uses TRBV10-2 and TRBJ2-3; weak D call: TRBD1 (6 bases). Trimming pared 8 bases from V and 1 base from J, leaving 16 bases between. Germline CDR1 WSHSY, CDR2 SAAADI. The CDR3 loop spans 15 amino acids. The CDR3 protein is CASRNREDGTDTQYF. The DNA for the CDR3 is TGCGCCAGCCGCAACAGGGAAGATGGCACAGATACGCAGTATTTT.

Ten or more counts support this clone. The identical CDR3 is also encoded by other nucleotide sequences in the sample. The chain couples TRBV7-9 to TRBJ1-2; D remains ambiguous. V was shortened by 1 base and J by 2 bases, with 8 bases between the two germline ends. The CDR3 totals 14 residues. Germline-derived CDR1 and CDR2 are SEHNR and FQNEAQ (reference sequence). The CDR3 region is CASSLVSTNYGYTF. DNA of the CDR3: TGTGCCAGCAGCTTAGTGTCCACAAACTATGGCTACACCTTC.

The chain links TRBV2 to TRBJ1-3; D uncertain. Trimming took off 4 bases at V and 0 bases at J, with 13 bases between the two ends. Germline V gives CDR1 SNHLY, CDR2 FYNNEI. This CDR3 contains 16 residues. CDR3 in amino acids: CASSVSGIYSGNTIYF. In DNA, the CDR3 is TGTGCCAGCAGTGTGTCGGGCATCTACTCTGGAAACACCATATATTTT.

The CDR3 is CASSANRVQGYTF. CDR3 DNA sequence: TGTGCCAGCAGCGCTAACAGGGTCCAGGGCTACACCTTC. The V call is TRBV7-9, the J call TRBJ1-2, with D possibly being TRBD1 (6 bases). Germline CDR1 is SEHNR and CDR2 is FQNEAQ (reference sequence). The V and J ends lost 5 bases and 8 bases respectively, with 15 bases between them. This CDR3 spans 13 amino acids.

This clone was observed a handful of times. A single base is all that separates this from a far larger clone, so a read error is likely. This sample includes further DNA sequences coding for the same CDR3. CDR3 sequence (DNA): TGTGCCAGCAGCGTAGGGAATTCACCCCTCCACTTT. Protein: CASSVGNSPLHF. This chain links TRBV9 with TRBJ1-6; D gene uncertain. The CDR3 has 12 residues. Per the germline V gene, CDR1 is SGDLS and CDR2 is YYNGEE. Trimming stripped 0 bases from V and 7 bases from J, with 2 bases between.